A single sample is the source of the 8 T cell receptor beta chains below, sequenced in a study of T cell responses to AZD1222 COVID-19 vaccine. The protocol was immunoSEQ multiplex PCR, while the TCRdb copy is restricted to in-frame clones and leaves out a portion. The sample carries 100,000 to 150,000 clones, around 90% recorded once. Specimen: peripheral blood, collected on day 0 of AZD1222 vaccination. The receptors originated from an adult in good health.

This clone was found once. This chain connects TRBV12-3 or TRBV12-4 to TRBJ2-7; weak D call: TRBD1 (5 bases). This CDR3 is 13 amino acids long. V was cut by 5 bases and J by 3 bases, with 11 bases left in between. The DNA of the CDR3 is TGTGCCAGCAGTGAAGGGGCCCTCTACGAGCAGTACTTC. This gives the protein CASSEGALYEQYF.

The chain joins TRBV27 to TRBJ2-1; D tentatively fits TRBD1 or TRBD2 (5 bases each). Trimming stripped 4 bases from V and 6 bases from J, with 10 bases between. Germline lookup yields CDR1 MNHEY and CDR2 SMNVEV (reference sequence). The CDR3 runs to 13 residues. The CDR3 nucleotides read TGTGCCAGCAGTTATCAAGGGACCAATGAGCAGTTCTTC. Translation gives CASSYQGTNEQFF.

The CDR3 coding sequence is TGTGCCAGCAGTGAAGCGGGGTGGGCAGGACAGCCAAACTCCTACAATGAGCAGTTCTTC. It translates to CASSEAGWAGQPNSYNEQFF. The chain uses TRBV6-1 and TRBJ2-1, with D possibly matching TRBD1 (6 bases). V shed 0 bases and J shed 0 bases, with 21 bases lying between them. From germline, CDR1 is MNHNS and CDR2 SASEGT. The CDR3 covers 20 residues.

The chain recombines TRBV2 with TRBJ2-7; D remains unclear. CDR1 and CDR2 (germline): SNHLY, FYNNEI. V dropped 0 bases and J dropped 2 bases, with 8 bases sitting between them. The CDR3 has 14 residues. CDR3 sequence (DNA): TGTGCCAGCAGTGAAGCGATCGTCACCTACGAGCAGTACTTC. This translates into CASSEAIVTYEQYF. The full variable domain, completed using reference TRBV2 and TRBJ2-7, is EPEVTQTPSHQVTQMGQEVILRCVPISNHLYFYWYRQILGQKVEFLVSFYNNEISEKSEIFDDQFSVERPDGSNFTLKIRSTKLEDSAMYFCASSEAIVTYEQYFGPGTRLTVT.

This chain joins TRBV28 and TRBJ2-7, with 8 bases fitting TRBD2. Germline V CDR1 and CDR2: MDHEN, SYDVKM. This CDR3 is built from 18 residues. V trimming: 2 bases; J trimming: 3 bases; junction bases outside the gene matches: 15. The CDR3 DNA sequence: TGTGCCAGCAGTTTAATTTTCGGACTAGCAACGTGGGGCTACGAGCAGTACTTC. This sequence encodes CASSLIFGLATWGYEQYF.

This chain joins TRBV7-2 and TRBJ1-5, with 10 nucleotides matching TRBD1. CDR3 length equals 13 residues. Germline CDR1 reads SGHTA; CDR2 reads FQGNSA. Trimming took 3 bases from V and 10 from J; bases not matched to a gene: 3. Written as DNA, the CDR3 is TGTGCCAGCAGCTTCGAGACAGGGGGCCCCCAGCATTTT. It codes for CASSFETGGPQHF.

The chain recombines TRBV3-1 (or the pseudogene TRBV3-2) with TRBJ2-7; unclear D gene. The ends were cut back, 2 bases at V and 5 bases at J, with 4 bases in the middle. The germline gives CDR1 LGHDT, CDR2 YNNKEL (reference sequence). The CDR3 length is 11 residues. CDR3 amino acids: CASSQRHEQYF. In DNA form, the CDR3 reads TGTGCCAGCAGCCAACGCCACGAGCAGTACTTC.

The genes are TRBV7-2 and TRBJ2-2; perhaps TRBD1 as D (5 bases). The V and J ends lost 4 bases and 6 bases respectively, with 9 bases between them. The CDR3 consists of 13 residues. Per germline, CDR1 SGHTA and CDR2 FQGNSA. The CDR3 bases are TGTGCCAGCAGCTCCAGGGTTCCCGGGGAGCTGTTTTTT. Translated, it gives CASSSRVPGELFF. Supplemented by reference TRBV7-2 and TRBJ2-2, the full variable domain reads GAGVSQSPSNKVTEKGKDVELRCDPISGHTALYWYRQSLGQGLEFLIYFQGNSAPDKSGLPSDRFSAERTGGSVSTLTIQRTQQEDSAVYLCASSSRVPGELFFGEGSRLTVL.